This T cell receptor beta chain originates from a study of blood T cell repertoires in COVID-19. Study overall: Sources were T cells, B-cell-depleted T cells, or PBMCs; the material itself was cDNA or gDNA.

Per the original methods: Amplification from reference gene primers served as the basis for estimated nucleated cell counts. Clones were sequenced by immunoSEQ multiplex PCR, and TCRdb holds only the in-frame ones, with some missing. D and trimming were read from the DNA, whereas the V and J calls and clone size are those reported in that table. The sample carries 270,000 or so clones, approximately 86% recorded once. Trimming took 3 bases from V and 3 from J; bases not matched to a gene: 9. The CDR3 sequence is 16 residues long. Germline V gene lookup returns CDR1 SGDLS and CDR2 YYNGEE. The sequencing sample was made of peripheral blood. The sequence was collected from a woman under 30 with acute or convalescent COVID-19. The chain combines TRBV9 with TRBJ2-7; 10 bases align to TRBD1. CDR3: CASSAGQGGYFYEQYF. Written as DNA, the CDR3 is TGTGCCAGCAGCGCCGGACAGGGGGGCTATTTCTACGAGCAGTACTTC.